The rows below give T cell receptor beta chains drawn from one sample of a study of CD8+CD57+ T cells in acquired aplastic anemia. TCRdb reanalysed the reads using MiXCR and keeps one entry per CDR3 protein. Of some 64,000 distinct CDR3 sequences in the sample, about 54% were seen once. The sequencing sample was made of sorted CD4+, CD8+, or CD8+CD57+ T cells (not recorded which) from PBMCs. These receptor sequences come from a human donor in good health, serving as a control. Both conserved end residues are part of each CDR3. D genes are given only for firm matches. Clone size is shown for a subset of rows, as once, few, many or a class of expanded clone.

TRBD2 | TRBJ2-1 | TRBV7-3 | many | TGTGCCAGCAGCTTAAACCGGGGGACTAGCGGGAGTAATGAGCAGTTCTTC | CASSLNRGTSGSNEQFF
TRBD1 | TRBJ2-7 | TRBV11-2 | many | TGTGCCAGCAGCTTAGGACAGGGGGTCTCCTACGAGCAGTACTTC | CASSLGQGVSYEQYF
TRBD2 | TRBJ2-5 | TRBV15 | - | TGTGCCACCAGCAGACCGGGACTATCTACCCAGTACTTC | CATSRPGLSTQYF
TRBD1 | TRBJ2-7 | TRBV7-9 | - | TGTGCCAGCACCAGGGGGCTCGGGTCGTACGAGCAGTACTTC | CASTRGLGSYEQYF
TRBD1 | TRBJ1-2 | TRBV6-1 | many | TGTGCCAGCAGTGAAGCCGGGACAGCCTATGGCTACACCTTC | CASSEAGTAYGYTF
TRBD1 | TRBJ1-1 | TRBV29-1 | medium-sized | TGCAGCGGGGGACAGAGGATGAACACTGAAGCTTTCTTT | CSGGQRMNTEAFF
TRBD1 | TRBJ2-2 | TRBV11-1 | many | TGTGCCAGCAGCCCCGGGACAGGGGGAAGAGTATCGCCCGGGGAGCTGTTTTTT | CASSPGTGGRVSPGELFF
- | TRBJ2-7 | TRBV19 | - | TGTGCCAGTAGTATACGTTTGCTAATCGACGAGCAGTACTTC | CASSIRLLIDEQYF
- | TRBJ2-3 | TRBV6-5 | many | TGTGCCAGCAGTTACTCCGCAGGGACAAGGCAGTATTTT | CASSYSAGTRQYF
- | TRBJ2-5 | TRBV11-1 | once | TGTGCCAGCAGCTTTCCCGGCGGACACGAGACCCAGTACTTC | CASSFPGGHETQYF
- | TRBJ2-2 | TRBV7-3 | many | TGTGCCAGCAGCTTATTCCCCCCCAGCACGAACACCGGGGAGCTGTTTTTT | CASSLFPPSTNTGELFF
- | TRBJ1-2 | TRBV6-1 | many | TGTGCCAGCAGGGACAGTGATTTCTATGGCTACACCTTC | CASRDSDFYGYTF
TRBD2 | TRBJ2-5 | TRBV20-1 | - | TGCAGTGCTTGTCTGCGGGGGGGCATCCGGCAAGAGACCCAGTACTTC | CSACLRGGIRQETQYF
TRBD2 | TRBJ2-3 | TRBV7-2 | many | TGTGCCAGCAGCCCCCGAGCCCCGGGACTAGGACCTGCCGATACGCAGTATTTT | CASSPRAPGLGPADTQYF
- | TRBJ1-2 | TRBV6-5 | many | TGTGCCAGCAGTTACTCTAGACAGCCACCCATTGGCTACACCTTC | CASSYSRQPPIGYTF
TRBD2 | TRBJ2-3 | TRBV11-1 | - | TGTGCCAGTCAACGGACTAGCGGGGGAACTAGCACAGATACGCAGTATTTT | CASQRTSGGTSTDTQYF
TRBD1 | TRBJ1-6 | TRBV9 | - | TGTGCCAGCAGCGTAGCGGGGACAGGGGAATCACCCCTCCACTTT | CASSVAGTGESPLHF
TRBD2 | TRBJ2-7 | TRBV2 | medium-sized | TGTGCCAGCACCCTAGCGGGAGGGCAAGGGTACTTC | CASTLAGGQGYF
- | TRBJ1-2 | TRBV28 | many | TGTGCCAGCAGTACTGGGGGCCACTGGTATGGCTACACCTTC | CASSTGGHWYGYTF
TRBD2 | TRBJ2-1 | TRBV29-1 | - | TGCAGCGCAAGAGCGGGGGGGCTTAATGAGCAGTTCTTC | CSARAGGLNEQFF
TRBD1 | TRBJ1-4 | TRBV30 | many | TGTGCCTGGGCCCAGGGGGCAGGGGAAAAACTGTTTTTT | CAWAQGAGEKLFF
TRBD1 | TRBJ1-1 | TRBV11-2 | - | TGTGCCAGCAGCCGACCCACAGGGGTATTGAGCACTGAAGCTTTCTTT | CASSRPTGVLSTEAFF
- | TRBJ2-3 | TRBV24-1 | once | TGTGCCACCTCCTCAGGGGGGTCCCCCAACACAGATACGCAGTATTTT | CATSSGGSPNTDTQYF
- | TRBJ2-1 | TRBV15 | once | TGTGCCACCAGCATATACGTAAGTTACAATGAGCAGTTCTTC | CATSIYVSYNEQFF
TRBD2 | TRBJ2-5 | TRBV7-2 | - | TGTGCCAGCAGCTTTGGGAGCGGGAGGGAGACCCAGTACTTC | CASSFGSGRETQYF
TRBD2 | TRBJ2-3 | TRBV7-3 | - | TGTGCCAGCAGCGTGGGTAGCGGGGGTTATACAGATACGCAGTATTTT | CASSVGSGGYTDTQYF
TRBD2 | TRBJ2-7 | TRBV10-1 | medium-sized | TGCGCCAGCAGTGGAGTAAACCTAGCGGGAGACCACTACGAGCAGTACTTC | CASSGVNLAGDHYEQYF
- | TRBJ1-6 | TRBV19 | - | TGTGCCAGCAGCTTAGCGAGCGGGAATTCACCCCTCCACTTT | CASSLASGNSPLHF
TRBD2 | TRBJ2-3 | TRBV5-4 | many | TGTGCCAGCAGCTTGGCCCGAGGGAGGGCGGATACGCAGTATTTT | CASSLARGRADTQYF